This T cell receptor (beta chain) was observed in a study of Graves' ophthalmopathy and Graves' hyperthyroidism. Using RNA transcripts, the TCR beta CDR3 regions were amplified. RT-PCR with HTBI primers came first, then second-round multiplex PCR. TCRdb itself ran the multiplex PCR reads through MiXCR, one entry per CDR3 protein. Of 740,000 or so distinct CDR3 sequences in the sample, roughly two fifths were seen once. For donors with ophthalmopathy, the disease showed moderate-to-severe activity, reached CAS ≥3 and NOSPECS ≥4, and had lasted under 3 months. Diagnosis used clinical symptoms, serum thyroxine, TRAb, thyroid ultrasound and orbital computed tomography. The source of the PBMCs was less than 12 ml of fresh peripheral blood. The V end lost 3 bases, the J end lost 4 bases, and 16 bases lay between the germline ends. The germline gives CDR1 SGDLS, CDR2 YYNGEE. This CDR3 has 15 residues. This clonotype was recorded at least ten times.

The sample consisted of peripheral blood. This clonotype originated in an adult man with Graves' ophthalmopathy. The J gene is TRBJ1-2, the V gene TRBV9; the D is unclear. DNA of the CDR3: TGTGCCAGCAGCGGAGTCAGCCAACTTAGCTATGGCTACACCTTC. Its protein product is CASSGVSQLSYGYTF.